The 6 T cell receptor beta chains in this list originate from one sample, sequenced in a study of identical twins. A single record per CDR3 protein comes from TCRdb applying MiXCR to the 5' RACE reads. The table lists more than 650,000 distinct CDR3 sequences, around 6% of them singletons. Sequenced input: naive T cells sorted from blood. The source is a man between 18 and 35 years old in good health.

This clonotype was seen a handful of times. This chain links TRBV7-3 with TRBJ1-1; D is unresolved. V lost 2 bases and J 2 bases, leaving 6 bases between the germline ends. The CDR3 length is 13 residues. Germline assignment: CDR1 SGHTA and CDR2 FQGTGA. The CDR3 here is CASSLLHNTEAFF. The CDR3 DNA follows: TGTGCCAGCAGCTTATTACACAACACTGAAGCTTTCTTT.

This clonotype was recorded many times. This rearrangement joins TRBV12-3 or TRBV12-4 to TRBJ2-5; no definite D call. V was pared by 6 bases and J by 4 bases, with 15 bases between. This CDR3 is built from 14 residues. CDR3: CASSLLRSRETQYF. CDR3 nucleotides: TGTGCCAGCAGCCTCTTGAGGTCCAGAGAGACCCAGTACTTC.

Many counts were recorded for this clonotype. This rearrangement joins TRBV24-1 to TRBJ2-7; possibly TRBD1 for D (6 bases). The CDR3 contains 16 residues. Germline values: CDR1 KGHDR, CDR2 SFDVKD. Trimming shortened V by 1 base and J by 2 bases, and 14 bases separated the two germline ends. The CDR3 spells CATSDFGVGGAYEQYF. CDR3 bases: TGTGCCACCAGTGATTTCGGGGTAGGGGGAGCCTACGAGCAGTACTTC.

V and J are TRBV5-1 and TRBJ2-3; D call uncertain. Germline assignment: CDR1 SGHRS and CDR2 YFSETQ. With 0 bases removed from V and 4 bases from J, the gap between germline ends came to 15 bases. This CDR3 has 16 residues. The CDR3 reads CASSLEGGPRSDTQYF. The CDR3 DNA reads TGCGCCAGCAGCTTGGAAGGCGGACCACGATCAGATACGCAGTATTTT. Variable domain in full (rest from reference TRBV5-1 and TRBJ2-3): KAGVTQTPRYLIKTRGQQVTLSCSPISGHRSVSWYQQTPGQGLQFLFEYFSETQRNKGNFPGRFSGRQFSNSRSEMNVSTLELGDSALYLCASSLEGGPRSDTQYFGPGTRLTVL.

The rearrangement uses TRBV7-9 and TRBJ1-4; D perhaps matches TRBD1 (5 bases). Germline V gene data show CDR1 as SEHNR and CDR2 as FQNEAQ (reference sequence). The CDR3 totals 17 residues. Trimming removed 5 bases from V and 6 bases from J, with 22 bases in between. The CDR3 region has the DNA TGTGCCAGCAGCCCCTCCGGGACTACCTCGATCGATGAAAAACTGTTTTTT. Translated: CASSPSGTTSIDEKLFF.

The chain employs TRBV12-3 or TRBV12-4 and TRBJ2-7; D could derive from TRBD1 or TRBD2 (5 bases each). The CDR3 consists of 13 residues. Trimming left V 8 bases short and J 2 bases short, with 13 bases between. This CDR3 is CASRGDGPYEQYF. CDR3 sequence (DNA): TGTGCCAGCCGTGGGGACGGACCCTACGAGCAGTACTTC.